The 3 T cell receptor beta chains below come from one sample, sequenced in a study of CD8 T cells in Susac syndrome. Roughly 0.45 to 1 ug RNA was reverse transcribed with random hexamers. Using its own MiXCR run on the immunoSEQ multiplex PCR reads, TCRdb lists one record per CDR3 protein. The data contain hundreds of thousands of distinct CDR3 sequences, 90% to 96% of them singletons. Material for sequencing was CD4+ T cells from PBMCs. These TCRs come from a human donor with Susac syndrome.

The chain joins TRBV20-1 to TRBJ2-1, with 11 bases fitting TRBD2. The CDR3 contains 14 residues. Looked up from germline, CDR1 is DFQATT and CDR2 is SNEGSKA (reference sequence). Germline trimming cut 3 bases from V and 8 bases from J; bases unmatched to any gene: 6. DNA for the CDR3: TGCAGTGCTAGCACTAGCGGGAGTTTTCATGAGCAGTTCTTC. Translating it yields CSASTSGSFHEQFF.

This chain connects TRBV12-3 or TRBV12-4 to TRBJ1-5; 7 bases match TRBD1. The CDR3 consists of 19 residues. V lost 3 bases and J lost 2; bases outside the gene matches: 16. The CDR3 here is CASSFKGLRGRYGNQPQHF. In DNA form, the CDR3 reads TGTGCCAGCAGTTTTAAGGGATTAAGGGGGCGGTATGGCAATCAGCCCCAGCATTTT.

The chain couples TRBV4-1 to TRBJ2-7, with TRBD2 matching 8 bases. Germline loops: CDR1 MGHRA, CDR2 YSYEKL. This CDR3 spans 16 amino acids. J lost 0 bases, V lost 6 bases, and 10 bases had no gene match. CDR3 region: CASRTSDSPSSYEQYF. The CDR3 DNA follows: TGCGCCAGCAGGACTAGCGATTCTCCGAGCTCCTACGAGCAGTACTTC.